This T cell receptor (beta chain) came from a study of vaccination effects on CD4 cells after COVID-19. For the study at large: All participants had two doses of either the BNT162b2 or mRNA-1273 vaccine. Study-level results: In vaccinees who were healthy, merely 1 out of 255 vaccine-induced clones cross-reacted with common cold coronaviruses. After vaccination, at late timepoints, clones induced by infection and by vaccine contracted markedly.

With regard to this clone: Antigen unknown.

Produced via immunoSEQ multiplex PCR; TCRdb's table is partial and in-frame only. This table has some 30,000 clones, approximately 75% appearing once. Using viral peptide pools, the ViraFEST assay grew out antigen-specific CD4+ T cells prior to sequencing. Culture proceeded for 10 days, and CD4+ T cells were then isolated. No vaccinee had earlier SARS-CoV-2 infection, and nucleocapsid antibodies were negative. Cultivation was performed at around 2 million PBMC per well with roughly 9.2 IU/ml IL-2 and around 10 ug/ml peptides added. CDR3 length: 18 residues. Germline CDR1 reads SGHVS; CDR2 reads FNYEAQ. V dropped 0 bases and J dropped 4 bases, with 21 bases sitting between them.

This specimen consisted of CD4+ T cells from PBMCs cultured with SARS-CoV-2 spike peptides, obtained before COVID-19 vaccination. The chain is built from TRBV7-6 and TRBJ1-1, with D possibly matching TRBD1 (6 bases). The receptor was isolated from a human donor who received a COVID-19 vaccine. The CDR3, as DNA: TGTGCCAGCAGCTTAGCCTACAGGGTTGGAGCAGCAGGCACTGAAGCTTTCTTT. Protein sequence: CASSLAYRVGAAGTEAFF.